This passage covers 25 T cell receptor beta chains from one sample sequenced in a study of T cell changes during pregnancy in multiple sclerosis. Using immunoSEQ multiplex PCR, the repertoire was profiled, and TCRdb retains in-frame clones only, with some absent. Of about 8,500 clones listed, about 85% are singletons. Sequencing was performed on CD8+ T cells from peripheral blood mononuclear cells, taken in the first trimester of pregnancy. All receptors derive from a female donor in good health, enrolled as a control in a pregnancy study.

The count of this clone is one. V is TRBV6-1 and J is TRBJ1-5; 8 bases agree with TRBD1. CDR3 length: 15 residues. Germline values: CDR1 MNHNS, CDR2 SASEGT. The trim removed 7 bases at V and 3 bases at J, leaving 8 bases unmatched. The chain's CDR3 is CASTSQGANNQPQHF. The CDR3 DNA follows: TGTGCCAGCACCTCCCAGGGGGCAAACAATCAGCCCCAGCATTTT.

This sequence joins TRBV27 and TRBJ2-1, with 7 nucleotides matching TRBD1. This CDR3 is built from 14 residues. Germline-derived CDR1 and CDR2 are MNHEY and SMNVEV (reference sequence). The ends lost 7 bases at V and 4 bases at J; junction bases unmatched: 7. This chain's CDR3 is CASKYGTEYNEQFF. The DNA of the CDR3 is TGTGCCAGCAAGTACGGGACAGAATACAATGAGCAGTTCTTC.

This sequence joins TRBV28 and TRBJ1-2; TRBD1 is a possible D gene (5 bases). The germline V gene encodes CDR1 MDHEN and CDR2 SYDVKM. The CDR3 is 14 amino acids. The V end lost 3 bases, the J end lost 2 bases, and 10 bases lay between the germline ends. The CDR3 is CASSFVGGNYGYTF. The CDR3 DNA sequence: TGTGCCAGCAGTTTCGTTGGGGGGAACTATGGCTACACCTTC.

The genes are TRBV7-9 and TRBJ2-3; no clear D gene. Trimming pared 0 bases from V and 4 bases from J, leaving 5 bases between. The CDR3 has 13 residues. The germline V gene encodes CDR1 SEHNR and CDR2 FQNEAQ (reference sequence). CDR3 nucleotides: TGTGCCAGCAGCTTAGCCTCGTCAGATACGCAGTATTTT. Its protein product is CASSLASSDTQYF.

The rearrangement links TRBV7-6 to TRBJ2-1; D not resolved. CDR3 length: 11 residues. Germline CDR1 SGHVS, CDR2 FNYEAQ. V shed 8 bases and J shed 9 bases, with 11 bases lying between them. CDR3 amino acids: CASSPPGEQFF. CDR3 bases: TGTGCCAGCTCCCCCCCGGGTGAGCAGTTCTTC.

The V call is TRBV28, the J call TRBJ1-2, with D possibly matching TRBD1 (6 bases). Germline V lookup: CDR1 MDHEN, CDR2 SYDVKM. CDR3 length: 15 amino acids. The V gene lost 7 bases and the J gene lost 2 bases, with 17 bases spanning the gap. CDR3 protein: CASTRLTGSNYGYTF. CDR3 nucleotides: TGTGCCAGCACCCGATTAACAGGGTCCAACTATGGCTACACCTTC.

J is TRBJ2-1 and V is TRBV19; possibly TRBD2 for D (6 bases). Trimming left V 6 bases short and J 0 bases short, with 12 bases between. This CDR3 contains 15 residues. Germline V CDR1 and CDR2: LNHDA, SQIVND (reference sequence). The CDR3 coding sequence is TGTGCCAGTAGGCCGGACGGGAGCTCCTACAATGAGCAGTTCTTC. Amino acids: CASRPDGSSYNEQFF.

The chain joins TRBV19 to TRBJ2-3, with 9 bases fitting TRBD2. The CDR3 totals 16 residues. The germline V gene has CDR1 LNHDA and CDR2 SQIVND (reference sequence). Trimming cost V 3 bases and J 5 bases; bases outside gene matches: 9. The CDR3 bases are TGTGCCAGTAGTATGCCTAGCGGGGAAGGTAAAGATACGCAGTATTTT. Translated, it gives CASSMPSGEGKDTQYF.

The V and J genes are TRBV9 and TRBJ2-7; maybe TRBD1 (5 bases). The V gene lost 0 bases and the J gene lost 3 bases, with 10 bases spanning the gap. The CDR3 consists of 14 residues. CDR1 is SGDLS, CDR2 YYNGEE, per germline. DNA of the CDR3: TGTGCCAGCAGCGTAGGTGTAGGGGACTACGAGCAGTACTTC. Residues: CASSVGVGDYEQYF.

V gene TRBV5-8 combines with J gene TRBJ1-5, with D possibly matching TRBD1 (6 bases). Looked up from germline, CDR1 is SGHTS and CDR2 is YDEGEE. The CDR3 has 17 residues. Trimming took off 0 bases at V and 0 bases at J, with 13 bases between the two ends. CDR3: CASSLDLDRNSNQPQHF. Here the CDR3 DNA reads TGTGCCAGCAGCTTGGATCTGGACAGAAATAGCAATCAGCCCCAGCATTTT.

The chain joins TRBV7-9 to TRBJ2-1; a weak D match, TRBD2 (5 bases). Germline CDR1 SEHNR, CDR2 FQNEAQ (reference sequence). The CDR3 runs to 14 residues. V lost 8 bases, J lost 0 bases, and 11 bases lay in between. The chain's CDR3 is CASAQSGSYNEQFF. CDR3 sequence (DNA): TGTGCCAGCGCCCAAAGCGGCTCCTACAATGAGCAGTTCTTC.

The chain uses TRBV19 and TRBJ1-2; the D is unclear. Trimming pared 7 bases from V and 0 bases from J, leaving 12 bases between. The germline CDR1 and CDR2 sequences are LNHDA and SQIVND (reference sequence). CDR3 size: 14 residues. The DNA for the CDR3 is TGTGCCAGTATGATTGGAGGATCTAACTATGGCTACACCTTC. The encoded protein is CASMIGGSNYGYTF.

The chain links TRBV5-1 to TRBJ1-2; 10 bases line up with TRBD1. Trimming cost V 0 bases and J 8 bases; bases outside gene matches: 10. This CDR3 is 16 amino acids long. CDR1 is SGHRS and CDR2 is YFSETQ in the germline V gene. This CDR3 reads CASSLEVWGTGEGYTF. CDR3 sequence (DNA): TGCGCCAGCAGCTTGGAGGTGTGGGGGACAGGGGAAGGCTACACCTTC.

This clone was recorded only once. V and J are TRBV28 and TRBJ2-7, with D uncertain. The CDR3 is 13 amino acids. Trimming stripped 4 bases from V and 1 base from J, with 8 bases between. CDR1 and CDR2 from the germline V gene are MDHEN and SYDVKM. The CDR3 protein is CASSSTESYEQYF. Here the CDR3 DNA reads TGTGCCAGCAGTTCAACAGAGTCCTACGAGCAGTACTTC.

The chain carries TRBV7-9 and TRBJ1-4; D is undetermined. V lost 4 bases and J 8 bases, leaving 17 bases between the germline ends. CDR3 length: 15 amino acids. Germline assignment: CDR1 SEHNR and CDR2 FQNEAQ (reference sequence). In DNA form, the CDR3 reads TGTGCCAGCAGCTCCTCGAGCCTCCGGAGAGAAAAACTGTTTTTT. This sequence encodes CASSSSSLRREKLFF.

This sequence joins TRBV6-5 and TRBJ2-1, with 12 bases aligning to TRBD2. The CDR3 is made up of 15 amino acids. Germline assignment: CDR1 MNHEY and CDR2 SVGAGI. V lost 6 bases, J lost 7 bases, and 7 bases stayed unmatched. This chain's CDR3 is CASSPFTSGGNEQFF. CDR3 bases: TGTGCCAGCAGCCCGTTTACTAGCGGGGGGAATGAGCAGTTCTTC.

The chain recombines TRBV14 with TRBJ2-7; possible D gene TRBD2, 5 bases. The CDR3 has 13 amino acids. The V and J ends lost 4 bases and 3 bases respectively, with 10 bases between them. Germline assignment: CDR1 SGHDN and CDR2 FVKESK. This chain's CDR3 is CASSPRGGYEQYF. CDR3 nucleotides: TGTGCCAGCAGCCCGAGAGGAGGCTACGAGCAGTACTTC.

This sequence joins TRBV11-2 and TRBJ1-6; 10 positions agree with TRBD1. Germline assignment: CDR1 SGHAT and CDR2 FQNNGV. Trimming cost V 5 bases and J 12 bases; bases outside gene matches: 10. The CDR3 totals 15 residues. CDR3 in DNA: TGTGCCAGCAGCCACGCAGACAGGGGGCGACGACCCCTCCACTTT. As protein: CASSHADRGRRPLHF.

This chain links TRBV5-4 with TRBJ2-7; possibly TRBD1 for D (6 bases). Germline V lookup: CDR1 SGHNT, CDR2 YYREEE (reference sequence). The CDR3 is made up of 15 amino acids. V dropped 0 bases and J dropped 4 bases, with 14 bases sitting between them. CDR3 in DNA: TGTGCCAGCAGCTTGGCGGGGACATACGTTTACGAGCAGTACTTC. Protein: CASSLAGTYVYEQYF. The full variable domain, in which reference TRBV5-4 and TRBJ2-7 provide the parts outside the CDR3, is ETGVTQSPTHLIKTRGQQVTLRCSSQSGHNTVSWYQQALGQGPQFIFQYYREEENGRGNFPPRFSGLQFPNYSSELNVNALELDDSALYLCASSLAGTYVYEQYFGPGTRLTVT.

The chain couples TRBV5-5 to TRBJ2-5, with TRBD1 identical over 11 bases. Trimming at V came to 4 bases and at J to 5 bases, leaving 7 bases not matched to a gene. Looked up from germline, CDR1 is SGHKS and CDR2 is YYEKEE (reference sequence). The CDR3 runs to 15 residues. CDR3 in DNA: TGTGCCAGCAGCACGGGCGGGACAGGGGGGGAGACCCAGTACTTC. Protein product: CASSTGGTGGETQYF.

DNA for the CDR3: TGTGCCAGCAGCCCTAGGGACAGGGACCATGAGCAGTTCTTC. Protein product: CASSPRDRDHEQFF. The chain has TRBV7-9 and TRBJ2-1; 9 bases line up with TRBD1. The CDR3 is 14 residues long. CDR1 SEHNR and CDR2 FQNEAQ come from the germline V gene (reference sequence). The junction had 7 bases not matched to a gene; V was cut back by 5 bases and J by 8 bases. Based on the CDR3 plus reference TRBV7-9 and TRBJ2-1, the full variable domain is DTGVSQNPRHKITKRGQNVTFRCDPISEHNRLYWYRQTLGQGPEFLTYFQNEAQLEKSRLLSDRFSAERPKGSFSTLEIQRTEQGDSAMYLCASSPRDRDHEQFFGPGTRLTVL.

The J gene is TRBJ1-1, the V gene TRBV4-1; 12 bases agree with TRBD1. Looked up from germline, CDR1 is MGHRA and CDR2 is YSYEKL. The CDR3 has 17 amino acids. Losses at the gene ends were 1 base for V and 7 bases for J; bases not matched to a gene: 10. The CDR3 region is CASSQGGTGGPRYEAFF. CDR3 in DNA: TGCGCCAGCAGCCAAGGAGGGACAGGGGGCCCAAGGTATGAAGCTTTCTTT.

The chain links TRBV4-1 to TRBJ2-1; the D gene is possibly TRBD2 (7 bases). This CDR3 is built from 17 residues. The V gene lost 5 bases and the J gene lost 6 bases, with 23 bases spanning the gap. Germline V gives CDR1 MGHRA, CDR2 YSYEKL. The CDR3 sequence: CASSYPDRGGSGNEQFF. The CDR3, as DNA: TGCGCCAGCAGCTACCCCGATAGGGGGGGTTCTGGCAATGAGCAGTTCTTC.

The genes are TRBV27 and TRBJ1-2, with D tentatively TRBD1 (5 bases). The CDR3 runs 16 residues. V was pared by 6 bases and J by 1 base, with 18 bases between. Germline V gene data show CDR1 as MNHEY and CDR2 as SMNVEV (reference sequence). The chain's CDR3 is CASRSLGGGFNYGYTF. In DNA, the CDR3 is TGTGCCAGCAGATCCCTCGGGGGGGGATTTAACTATGGCTACACCTTC.

V usage is TRBV2 and J usage is TRBJ2-1; TRBD2 matches at 9 bases. Germline V gene data show CDR1 as SNHLY and CDR2 as FYNNEI. The CDR3 length is 15 residues. The ends lost 7 bases at V and 8 bases at J; junction bases unmatched: 12. In nucleotides, the CDR3 is TGTGCCAGCAAAGGCGGGAGGGAAAAAATCGATGAGCAGTTCTTC. Its translation: CASKGGREKIDEQFF.